These T cell receptor beta chains were read from a single sample in a study of a mutant IDH1 vaccine in newly diagnosed glioma. These receptors' targets are unknown. TCRdb's copy holds only in-frame clones and misses some; the assay was immunoSEQ multiplex PCR. The table includes fewer than 100,000 clones, 90% to 95% detected once. Sample: PBMCs, taken from a glioma patient whose treatment included an IDH1 peptide vaccine. The receptors originated from a woman aged 50 to 65 with glioma. CDR3s include the opening cysteine and the closing phenylalanine or tryptophan. Each record gives: D gene, J gene, clone size, V gene, CDR3 protein, CDR3 DNA. The D gene is left open where the match is weak. A clone size is listed for some rows: how often the clone was seen (once, few, many), or a class if it is expanded.

>.|TRBJ2-2|.|TRBV9
CASSVGGSGNTGELFF
TGTGCCAGCAGCGTAGGAGGGAGTGGGAACACCGGGGAGCTGTTTTTT
>TRBD2|TRBJ2-1|once|TRBV6-6
CASNYRDYSGEQFF
TGTGCCAGCAACTACCGGGACTATTCAGGAGAGCAGTTCTTC
>.|TRBJ1-4|few|TRBV30
CAWNRDGRNEKLFF
TGTGCCTGGAACCGGGACGGTAGAAATGAAAAACTGTTTTTT
>TRBD1|TRBJ2-2|.|TRBV27
CASSLGTGRAGELFF
TGTGCCAGCAGTTTGGGGACAGGGAGGGCCGGGGAGCTGTTTTTT
>TRBD1|TRBJ1-2|once|TRBV5-1
CASSVSDRGRGYTF
TGCGCCAGCAGCGTCTCCGACAGGGGGAGAGGCTACACCTTC
>TRBD1|TRBJ2-6|once|TRBV19
CASRGTGGYGANVLTF
TGTGCCAGTCGGGGAACAGGGGGCTATGGGGCCAACGTCCTGACTTTC
>.|TRBJ1-5|.|TRBV12-5
CASHRREYSNQPQHF
TGTGCTAGTCATCGAAGGGAATATAGCAATCAGCCCCAGCATTTT
>TRBD2|TRBJ2-1|.|TRBV6-1
CASSEAGGGVLDNEQFF
TGTGCCAGCAGTGAGGCGGGGGGGGGCGTTTTGGACAATGAGCAGTTCTTC
>TRBD1|TRBJ1-6|once|TRBV30
CASGTGAYNSPLHF
TGTGCCTCAGGGACAGGGGCCTATAATTCACCCCTCCACTTT
>.|TRBJ2-4|.|TRBV6-5
CASSYSNRVKGIQYF
TGTGCCAGCAGTTACTCGAACAGGGTCAAGGGCATTCAGTACTTC
>TRBD2|TRBJ2-3|.|TRBV7-9
CASSRSVAGWAEDTQYF
TGTGCCAGCAGCCGCTCTGTAGCGGGATGGGCCGAAGATACGCAGTATTTT
>.|TRBJ1-1|few|TRBV9
CASSVARGGTEAFF
TGTGCCAGCAGCGTAGCCAGGGGTGGGACTGAAGCTTTCTTT
>TRBD2|TRBJ2-1|.|TRBV29-1
CSASASGSNNEQFF
TGCAGCGCCTCGGCTAGCGGGAGTAACAATGAGCAGTTCTTC
>.|TRBJ1-6|few|TRBV28
CASSLQHTNSPLHF
TGTGCCAGCAGTTTACAGCATACTAATTCACCCCTCCACTTT
>.|TRBJ2-1|.|TRBV4-1
CASSHPDSNNEQFF
TGCGCCAGCAGCCACCCCGACAGTAACAATGAGCAGTTCTTC
>TRBD1|TRBJ2-7|.|TRBV2
CASSDGYWTGALVAEQYF
TGTGCCAGCAGTGATGGGTATTGGACAGGGGCTCTGGTGGCCGAGCAGTACTTC
>TRBD1|TRBJ1-2|.|TRBV9
CASSVDRGLGYGYTF
TGTGCCAGCAGCGTAGACAGGGGGCTTGGCTATGGCTACACCTTC
>.|TRBJ2-7|.|TRBV6-1
CASKQADYEQYF
TGTGCCAGCAAACAGGCCGACTACGAGCAGTACTTC
>TRBD1|TRBJ1-1|once|TRBV6-1
CASSVLGTGGTEAFF
TGTGCCAGCAGTGTCCTCGGGACAGGGGGCACTGAAGCTTTCTTT
>.|TRBJ2-6|.|TRBV30
CACLLGTRFYSGANVLTF
TGTGCCTGCCTGTTGGGGACCAGATTCTATTCTGGGGCCAACGTCCTGACTTTC
>.|TRBJ2-7|.|TRBV5-4
CASSLIGGSYEQYF
TGTGCCAGCAGCTTGATAGGGGGTTCCTACGAGCAGTACTTC
>.|TRBJ1-1|.|TRBV21-1
CASSKVGAKSTEAFF
TGTGCCAGCAGCAAAGTCGGGGCCAAGAGCACTGAAGCTTTCTTT
>.|TRBJ1-1|.|TRBV29-1
CSVPAIQLNTEAFF
TGCAGCGTTCCCGCCATCCAACTGAACACTGAAGCTTTCTTT
>TRBD1|TRBJ2-7|.|TRBV10-2
CASSDGGTGAYEQYF
TGCGCCAGCAGTGATGGGGGGACAGGGGCCTACGAGCAGTACTTC
>.|TRBJ1-5|.|TRBV6-5
CASNPKAASNQPQHF
TGTGCCAGCAACCCCAAGGCAGCAAGCAATCAGCCCCAGCATTTT
>.|TRBJ2-1|.|TRBV7-9
CASSQGTEGPYNEQFF
TGTGCCAGCAGCCAAGGGACGGAGGGCCCCTACAATGAGCAGTTCTTC
>TRBD1|TRBJ2-1|.|TRBV28
CASSPLMGQEYNEQFF
TGTGCCAGCAGTCCCCTCATGGGACAGGAATACAATGAGCAGTTCTTC
>TRBD1|TRBJ1-5|few|TRBV28
CASSRRGRLEPQHF
TGTGCCAGCAGCCGCAGGGGGCGGTTAGAACCCCAGCATTTT
>.|TRBJ1-2|.|TRBV12-5
CASGRGDYGYTF
TGTGCTAGTGGTAGGGGGGACTATGGCTACACCTTC
>TRBD2|TRBJ2-1|once|TRBV2
CASGLADEQFF
TGTGCCAGCGGACTAGCCGATGAGCAGTTCTTC
>.|TRBJ2-4|.|TRBV4-1
CASSNPPAPSGAKNIQYF
TGCGCCAGCAGCAACCCGCCCGCCCCAAGCGGGGCCAAAAACATTCAGTACTTC
>.|TRBJ1-4|.|TRBV28
CATLDTHRNEKLFF
TGTGCCACGCTCGACACGCACCGTAATGAAAAACTGTTTTTT
>.|TRBJ1-5|.|TRBV9
CASSLREAGQPQHF
TGTGCCAGCAGCCTCCGGGAGGCCGGCCAGCCCCAGCATTTT
>.|TRBJ1-4|once|TRBV28
CASSLLWRTAEKLFF
TGTGCCAGCAGTTTATTATGGAGGACAGCTGAAAAACTGTTTTTT
>.|TRBJ2-7|.|TRBV7-8
CASSLPRVGPYEQYF
TGTGCCAGCAGCTTACCCAGGGTGGGTCCCTACGAGCAGTACTTC
>.|TRBJ2-1|.|TRBV19
CASSIRTGINEQFF
TGTGCCAGTAGTATCAGGACCGGGATCAATGAGCAGTTCTTC
>.|TRBJ1-2|.|TRBV5-1
CASSTSGTHGYTF
TGCGCCAGCAGCACCTCAGGGACGCATGGCTACACCTTC
>.|TRBJ2-3|.|TRBV18
CASSLTGINTDTQYF
TGTGCCAGCTCACTAACAGGGATTAATACAGATACGCAGTATTTT
>TRBD1|TRBJ2-5|once|TRBV9
CASSARTGEETQYF
TGTGCCAGCAGCGCGCGGACAGGGGAAGAGACCCAGTACTTC
>.|TRBJ2-2|.|TRBV6-1
CASRSGYNTGELFF
TGTGCCAGCAGGTCAGGGTACAACACCGGGGAGCTGTTTTTT
>TRBD1|TRBJ1-1|.|TRBV6-5
CASSWTGEMLEAFF
TGTGCCAGCAGTTGGACAGGGGAAATGCTTGAAGCTTTCTTT
>.|TRBJ2-3|.|TRBV7-3
CASSSSSGAETQYF
TGTGCCAGCAGCTCTTCTAGTGGGGCAGAAACGCAGTATTTT
>.|TRBJ2-7|few|TRBV2
CASSIFQTYEQYF
TGTGCCAGCAGTATCTTCCAGACCTACGAGCAGTACTTC
>TRBD1|TRBJ2-7|.|TRBV10-3
CAISDLGTAPYEQYF
TGTGCCATCAGTGACTTGGGGACAGCTCCCTACGAGCAGTACTTC
>.|TRBJ1-6|.|TRBV5-1
CASSLATASSYNSPLHF
TGCGCCAGCAGCTTGGCCACCGCGAGCTCCTATAATTCACCCCTCCACTTT
>.|TRBJ1-1|.|TRBV12-5
CASGLTPTGEAFF
TGTGCTAGTGGTTTGACCCCGACGGGTGAAGCTTTCTTT
>TRBD1|TRBJ1-3|.|TRBV19
CASIPSAGGLYTIYF
TGTGCCAGTATCCCTTCGGCAGGGGGTCTCTACACCATATATTTT
>.|TRBJ2-7|.|TRBV30
CAWGGTLSYEQYF
TGTGCCTGGGGGGGGACCCTCTCCTACGAGCAGTACTTC
>TRBD1|TRBJ2-7|.|TRBV28
CASSLWGVQGAKHEQYF
TGTGCCAGCAGTTTATGGGGAGTACAGGGGGCAAAGCACGAGCAGTACTTC
>.|TRBJ1-4|.|TRBV5-1
CASSLEQGSTEKLFF
TGCGCCAGCAGCTTGGAACAGGGAAGTACCGAAAAACTGTTTTTT
>.|TRBJ2-7|.|TRBV7-6
CASSSRSGLNVGEQYF
TGTGCCAGCTCATCAAGGTCAGGGTTAAATGTGGGCGAGCAGTACTTC
>TRBD2|TRBJ2-3|once|TRBV19
CASRLAGETQYF
TGTGCCAGTAGGCTAGCGGGGGAAACGCAGTATTTT
>.|TRBJ2-3|.|TRBV2
CASAGPTDTQYF
TGTGCCAGTGCGGGACCTACAGATACGCAGTATTTT
>.|TRBJ1-2|.|TRBV6-6
CASSYEGFGYTF
TGTGCCAGCAGTTACGAGGGGTTTGGCTACACCTTC